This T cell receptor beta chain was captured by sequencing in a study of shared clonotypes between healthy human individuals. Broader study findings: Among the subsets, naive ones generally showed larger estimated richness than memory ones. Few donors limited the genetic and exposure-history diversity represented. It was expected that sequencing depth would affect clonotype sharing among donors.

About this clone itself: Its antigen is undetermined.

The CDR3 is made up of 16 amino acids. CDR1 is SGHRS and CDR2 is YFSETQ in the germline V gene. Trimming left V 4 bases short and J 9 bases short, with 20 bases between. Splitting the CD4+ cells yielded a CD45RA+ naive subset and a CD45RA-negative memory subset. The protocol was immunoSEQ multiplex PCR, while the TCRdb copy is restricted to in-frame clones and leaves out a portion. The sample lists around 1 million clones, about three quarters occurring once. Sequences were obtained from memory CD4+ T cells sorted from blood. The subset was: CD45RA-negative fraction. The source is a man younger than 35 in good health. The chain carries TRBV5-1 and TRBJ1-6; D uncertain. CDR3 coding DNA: TGCGCCAGCAGCCTAGGAGGGCCGACCTATGGTTCACCCCTCCACTTT. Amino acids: CASSLGGPTYGSPLHF.